The present TCR beta chain was sequenced within a study of blood T cell repertoires in COVID-19. Authors' methods: Reference gene primer amplification gave estimated nucleated cell counts. Sequencing used immunoSEQ multiplex PCR; TCRdb keeps in-frame clones, though not all of them. That table furnishes V, J and clone size, whereas the DNA furnished D and trimming. This table holds under 95,000 clones, approximately 78% found once. Germline lookup yields CDR1 LNHNV and CDR2 YYDKDF (reference sequence). V lost 1 base, J lost 6 bases, and 6 bases stayed unmatched. The CDR3 is 16 residues long. The sequenced material came from peripheral blood. The rearrangement links TRBV15 to TRBJ1-1, with TRBD1 identical over 12 bases. The TCR comes from a woman aged 80 or over with acute or convalescent COVID-19. Here the CDR3 reads CATSRGGGTGGSEAFF. The CDR3 DNA is TGTGCCACCAGCAGAGGAGGAGGGACAGGGGGCTCTGAAGCTTTCTTT.